This is a list of T cell receptor beta chains from one sample in a study of CD8+ T cells in alopecia areata. The assay was immunoSEQ multiplex PCR, and TCRdb's table has in-frame clones only and misses some. This table holds about 150,000 clones, around 50% found once. The sequencing used CD8+ T cells sorted from blood, collected at week 0. These receptors were obtained from a human donor with alopecia areata. CDR3s include the opening cysteine and the closing phenylalanine or tryptophan. Fields, in order: D gene, J gene, V gene, CDR3 protein. A D gene is named only where the DNA matches it firmly.

>.|TRBJ2-7|TRBV14
CASSQEKSGVNEQYF
>.|TRBJ1-2|TRBV29-1
CSVDRGGYTF
>.|TRBJ2-2|TRBV5-1
CASSPNGPFELFF
>TRBD1|TRBJ2-3|TRBV4-3
CASSRGTGVTDTQYF
>.|TRBJ2-2|TRBV7-9
CASIGDTGELFF
>.|TRBJ1-4|TRBV7-6
CASSLGTVATNEKLFF
>.|TRBJ2-7|TRBV5-1
CASSYRQDGYEQYF
>.|TRBJ1-1|TRBV7-2
CASGFGGLWIEAFF
>TRBD1|TRBJ2-1|TRBV12-5
CASGSGQGGPEQFF
>.|TRBJ1-2|TRBV30
CAWRGASNYGYTF
>TRBD1|TRBJ2-7|TRBV4-1
CASSQVGTGLEQYF
>.|TRBJ2-7|TRBV10-3
CAISESSPDSPYEQYF
>.|TRBJ2-7|TRBV27
CASSLSRGSMGEQYF
>TRBD1|TRBJ2-1|TRBV6-5
CASSSQGNEQFF
>.|TRBJ2-7|TRBV29-1
CSVEEAGFSSYEQYF
>.|TRBJ1-5|TRBV2
CASSERSLGWGQPQHF
>TRBD2|TRBJ2-7|TRBV19
CASSTSGGNYEQYF
>.|TRBJ2-1|TRBV5-6
CASSPGRYNEQFF
>.|TRBJ2-1|TRBV29-1
CSAKGYNEQFF
>TRBD1|TRBJ1-4|TRBV30
CAWNMGTGEERREKLFF
>.|TRBJ1-6|TRBV4-3
CASSQDRVTTPLHF
>TRBD2|TRBJ2-5|TRBV2
CASNKRGGETQYF
>TRBD1|TRBJ1-2|TRBV29-1
CSVVTDRAPYGYTF
>.|TRBJ1-2|TRBV29-1
CSDGTELLNGYTF
>.|TRBJ2-1|TRBV5-1
CASSLPRDNEQFF
>.|TRBJ1-1|TRBV20-1
CSAEDNTEAFF
>TRBD1|TRBJ1-5|TRBV27
CASRQGADYSNQPQHF
>.|TRBJ1-6|TRBV4-3
CASSQDFSMNSPLHF
>.|TRBJ1-1|TRBV29-1
CSVEVRGSAFF